The entry that follows covers one T cell receptor beta chain sequence. Profiling relied on immunoSEQ multiplex PCR, and the TCRdb table lists in-frame clones only, not all of them. The data show about 77,000 clones, with around nine tenths seen just once and around 2% held by the top ten. This record belongs to a study of T cell changes during pregnancy in multiple sclerosis. This specimen was peripheral blood, taken before pregnancy. The receptor was isolated from a female donor with multiple sclerosis, enrolled in a pregnancy study.

The CDR3 reads CASSSTYTGLVYQPQHF. CDR3 nucleotides: TGTGCCAGCAGCTCCACCTACACAGGGTTGGTATACCAGCCCCAGCATTTT. The chain couples TRBV5-5 to TRBJ1-5; the D gene is possibly TRBD1 (6 bases). The CDR3 has 17 residues. CDR1 is SGHKS and CDR2 is YYEKEE in the germline V gene (reference sequence). Trimming removed 3 bases from V and 7 bases from J, with 23 bases in between.